The 26 T cell receptor beta chains below all came from one sample that was sequenced in a study of cytomegalovirus exposure and HLA in healthy donors. The PCR employed 60 Vbeta primers together with 13 Jbeta primers. Only in-frame clones appear in the TCRdb table, and some are missing; sequencing was by immunoSEQ multiplex PCR. This table has approximately 100,000 clones, about 80% appearing once. The sample taken for sequencing was PBMCs. The receptor source for this set is a woman aged 50 to 60 in good health and CMV-seropositive.

CDR3 nucleotides: TGTGCCAGCAGCGTCGGGATCGTAACCCAAGAGACCCAGTACTTC. It specifies CASSVGIVTQETQYF. This chain uses TRBV9 with TRBJ2-5; tentative D call: TRBD2 (5 bases). The CDR3 consists of 15 residues. Germline V lookup: CDR1 SGDLS, CDR2 YYNGEE. The V end lost 2 bases, the J end lost 1 base, and 12 bases lay between the germline ends.

J is TRBJ2-3 and V is TRBV11-2; D gene uncertain. V dropped 4 bases and J dropped 5 bases, with 10 bases sitting between them. The CDR3 sequence is 13 residues long. Germline CDR1 is SGHAT and CDR2 is FQNNGV. The CDR3 bases are TGTGCCAGCAGCTCGTCGCTCGGAGATACGCAGTATTTT. Translation gives CASSSSLGDTQYF. The full variable domain, in which reference TRBV11-2 and TRBJ2-3 provide the parts outside the CDR3, is EAGVAQSPRYKIIEKRQSVAFWCNPISGHATLYWYQQILGQGPKLLIQFQNNGVVDDSQLPKDRFSAERLKGVDSTLKIQPAKLEDSAVYLCASSSSLGDTQYFGPGTRLTVL.

The chain has TRBV5-6 and TRBJ2-2; 7 bases fit TRBD1. This CDR3 comprises 16 residues. CDR1 is SGHDT and CDR2 is YYEEEE in the germline V gene. J was trimmed by 4 bases and V by 4 bases; bases with no gene match: 10. CDR3 loop: CASSPDTGAPTGELFF. DNA of the CDR3: TGTGCCAGCAGCCCGGATACAGGGGCCCCCACCGGGGAGCTGTTTTTT.

The count of this clone is one. J is TRBJ2-2 and V is TRBV29-1, with D perhaps TRBD2 (6 bases). The CDR3 runs 14 residues. The germline CDR1 and CDR2 sequences are SQVTM and ANQGSEA. The ends were cut back, 6 bases at V and 5 bases at J, with 16 bases in the middle. The CDR3: CSVRDSSVTGELFF. The CDR3 nucleotides are TGCAGCGTCCGGGACTCCTCCGTTACCGGGGAGCTGTTTTTT.

The chain combines TRBV9 with TRBJ1-5; D gene uncertain. CDR1 and CDR2 from the germline V gene are SGDLS and YYNGEE. The ends were cut back, 3 bases at V and 2 bases at J, with 6 bases in the middle. The CDR3 has 13 amino acids. CDR3 residues: CASSDRGNQPQHF. CDR3 DNA sequence: TGTGCCAGCAGCGACCGGGGCAATCAGCCCCAGCATTTT.

V and J are TRBV5-3 and TRBJ1-4; TRBD1 aligns across 11 bases. TRBV5-3 is annotated as an ORF whose role is uncertain. The junction had 8 bases not matched to a gene; V was cut back by 4 bases and J by 6 bases. This CDR3 is 16 amino acids long. The CDR3 bases are TGTGCCAGAAGCCATCGGACAGGGGGCATGGATGAAAAACTGTTTTTT. Translated, it gives CARSHRTGGMDEKLFF.

This chain joins TRBV2 and TRBJ2-1; 9 bases are shared with TRBD1. This CDR3 is 16 amino acids long. Per the germline V gene, CDR1 is SNHLY and CDR2 is FYNNEI. V was pared by 3 bases and J by 7 bases, with 10 bases of the junction left unmatched. In DNA form, the CDR3 reads TGTGCCAGCAGTGAGCCACAGGGGGCGCTAGGAAATGAGCAGTTCTTC. Translated: CASSEPQGALGNEQFF.

This chain links TRBV19 with TRBJ1-2; perhaps TRBD1 as D (6 bases). CDR1 is LNHDA and CDR2 is SQIVND in the germline V gene (reference sequence). The CDR3 has 14 amino acids. V lost 3 bases to trimming and J lost 6 bases, with 14 bases between them. The chain's CDR3 is CASSMVWAGDGYTF. The CDR3 nucleotides are TGTGCCAGTAGTATGGTATGGGCAGGGGATGGCTACACCTTC.

The chain uses TRBV5-1 and TRBJ2-3; D ambiguous. Germline V lookup: CDR1 SGHRS, CDR2 YFSETQ. V was trimmed by 0 bases and J by 2 bases, leaving 10 bases between them. The CDR3 has 15 residues. CDR3 protein: CASSLVLTSTDTQYF. The CDR3 DNA follows: TGCGCCAGCAGCTTGGTGCTAACTTCCACAGATACGCAGTATTTT.

The rearrangement joins TRBV7-9 to TRBJ1-3; 9 bases are shared with TRBD1. This CDR3 is 15 amino acids long. Per germline, CDR1 SEHNR and CDR2 FQNEAQ (reference sequence). Trimming took 2 bases from V and 4 from J; bases not matched to a gene: 3. Written as DNA, the CDR3 is TGTGCCAGCAGCTTATGGACAGGGGTGGGAAACACCATATATTTT. It is translated as CASSLWTGVGNTIYF. The complete variable domain, with remaining parts taken from reference TRBV7-9 and TRBJ1-3, reads DTGVSQNPRHKITKRGQNVTFRCDPISEHNRLYWYRQTLGQGPEFLTYFQNEAQLEKSRLLSDRFSAERPKGSFSTLEIQRTEQGDSAMYLCASSLWTGVGNTIYFGEGSWLTVV.

V usage is TRBV19 and J usage is TRBJ2-2; TRBD1 aligns across 8 bases. This CDR3 spans 15 amino acids. Trimming cost V 6 bases and J 0 bases; bases outside gene matches: 3. From germline, CDR1 is LNHDA and CDR2 SQIVND (reference sequence). In DNA, the CDR3 is TGTGCCAGTAGACGGACAGGGCCGAACACCGGGGAGCTGTTTTTT. Protein: CASRRTGPNTGELFF.

Regarding this clone: Within the sample, other DNA sequences also encode this same CDR3. The chain couples TRBV7-2 to TRBJ2-5, with no clear D. The length of the CDR3 is 11 residues. The germline V gene encodes CDR1 SGHTA and CDR2 FQGNSA. The V and J ends lost 5 bases and 2 bases respectively, with 3 bases between them. The DNA for the CDR3 is TGTGCCAGCAGCCCACAAGAGACCCAGTACTTC. It codes for CASSPQETQYF.

The chain employs TRBV6-5 and TRBJ2-7; weak D call: TRBD1 (5 bases). V lost 6 bases and J lost 3, with 9 bases in between. Germline V CDR1 and CDR2: MNHEY, SVGAGI. The length of the CDR3 is 12 residues. The CDR3 nucleotides read TGTGCCAGCAGCCCAGGGCTCTACGAGCAGTACTTC. This translates into CASSPGLYEQYF.

V gene TRBV27 combines with J gene TRBJ2-3; TRBD2 matches at 11 bases. CDR3 length: 18 amino acids. Per the germline V gene, CDR1 is MNHEY and CDR2 is SMNVEV (reference sequence). The J segment lost 0 bases and the V segment lost 5 bases, leaving 10 bases of the junction unmatched. The CDR3 coding sequence is TGTGCCAGCAGTACGTGGACTAGCGGGCACACTAGCACAGATACGCAGTATTTT. Its translation is CASSTWTSGHTSTDTQYF.

A single count supports this clone. The V and J genes are TRBV6-1 and TRBJ2-5, with a tentative D call TRBD1 (6 bases). Per the germline V gene, CDR1 is MNHNS and CDR2 is SASEGT. This CDR3 comprises 12 residues. V was pared by 5 bases and J by 6 bases, with 10 bases between. CDR3 sequence reads: CASSRDRQTQYF. The CDR3 DNA sequence: TGTGCCAGCAGTAGAGACAGGCAGACCCAGTACTTC.

The CDR3 here is CASSYELAGGSEQYF. CDR3 nucleotide sequence: TGTGCCAGCAGTTACGAGCTAGCGGGGGGGAGCGAGCAGTACTTC. This chain uses TRBV6-5 with TRBJ2-5; 12 bases align to TRBD2. The end of the DNA fits TRBJ2-7 better, so the J call may be wrong. The CDR3 loop spans 15 amino acids. Germline V gives CDR1 MNHEY, CDR2 SVGAGI.

V is TRBV6-5 and J is TRBJ2-4; D is ambiguous. Germline CDR1 MNHEY, CDR2 SVGAGI. CDR3 size: 15 residues. V was cut by 0 bases and J by 0 bases, with 6 bases left in between. CDR3 residues: CASSYSGVAKNIQYF. DNA of the CDR3: TGTGCCAGCAGTTACTCCGGAGTAGCCAAAAACATTCAGTACTTC.

The CDR3 DNA follows: TGTGCCAGCAGCTTAGACCAGGGCCTAATCACAGATACGCAGTATTTT. This translates into CASSLDQGLITDTQYF. V usage is TRBV11-2 and J usage is TRBJ2-3, with a weak D call TRBD1 (5 bases). Germline assignment: CDR1 SGHAT and CDR2 FQNNGV. The CDR3 is made up of 16 amino acids. Trimming removed 0 bases from V and 2 bases from J, with 12 bases in between.

The chain carries TRBV27 and TRBJ1-1; D remains ambiguous. The CDR3 runs to 15 residues. The V end lost 4 bases, the J end lost 4 bases, and 16 bases lay between the germline ends. Germline-derived CDR1 and CDR2 are MNHEY and SMNVEV (reference sequence). CDR3 in DNA: TGTGCCAGCAGTTCCCGGCCCAGCAGCGTCACTGAAGCTTTCTTT. As protein: CASSSRPSSVTEAFF.

V is TRBV27 and J is TRBJ2-7; possibly TRBD2 for D (6 bases). V was trimmed by 8 bases and J by 9 bases, leaving 20 bases between them. CDR1 MNHEY and CDR2 SMNVEV come from the germline V gene (reference sequence). The CDR3 is made up of 13 amino acids. CDR3 bases: TGTGCCAGCTCCGGGGCGGGGAACCACGGGCAGTACTTC. Protein sequence: CASSGAGNHGQYF.

The chain has TRBV19 and TRBJ2-5, with 10 bases matching TRBD1. CDR1 LNHDA and CDR2 SQIVND come from the germline V gene (reference sequence). Trimming took 2 bases from V and 3 from J; bases not matched to a gene: 9. This CDR3 comprises 17 residues. The CDR3 loop reads CASSIRVRTGGEETQYF. The CDR3 nucleotides are TGTGCCAGTAGTATAAGGGTCCGGACAGGGGGAGAAGAGACCCAGTACTTC.

This sequence joins TRBV27 and TRBJ2-3, with TRBD2 matching 8 bases. The CDR3 is 16 amino acids. Trimming removed 6 bases from V and 2 bases from J; junction bases left unmatched: 10. The germline V gene has CDR1 MNHEY and CDR2 SMNVEV (reference sequence). The CDR3 nucleotides are TGTGCCAGCAGCCTTGGGGCTAGCGGGTACACAGATACGCAGTATTTT. Its translation: CASSLGASGYTDTQYF.

The rearrangement joins TRBV4-3 to TRBJ1-1; D possibly corresponds to TRBD1 (5 bases). CDR1 and CDR2 from the germline V gene are LGHNA and YSLEER. The CDR3 sequence is 15 residues long. The V end lost 3 bases, the J end lost 1 base, and 12 bases lay between the germline ends. DNA of the CDR3: TGCGCCAGCAGCCAGTTACTTCAGGGGAACACTGAAGCTTTCTTT. It codes for CASSQLLQGNTEAFF.

CDR3 coding DNA: TGTGCCAGCAGTGAACTCGGAGGGGGGGACAGGAATTCTTATGGCTACACCTTC. It codes for CASSELGGGDRNSYGYTF. The rearrangement links TRBV25-1 to TRBJ1-2; TRBD1 aligns across 8 bases. Germline trimming cut 2 bases from V and 5 bases from J; bases unmatched to any gene: 16. The CDR3 is 18 residues long. From germline, CDR1 is MGHDK and CDR2 SYGVNS.

The chain uses TRBV9 and TRBJ2-7; a possible D gene is TRBD1 (6 bases). CDR1 SGDLS and CDR2 YYNGEE come from the germline V gene. The length of the CDR3 is 15 residues. The V gene lost 3 bases and the J gene lost 3 bases, with 16 bases spanning the gap. CDR3 loop: CASSAEQGKFYEQYF. CDR3 coding DNA: TGTGCCAGCAGCGCCGAGCAGGGGAAATTCTACGAGCAGTACTTC. The variable domain in full, completed from reference TRBV9 and TRBJ2-7, reads DSGVTQTPKHLITATGQRVTLRCSPRSGDLSVYWYQQSLDQGLQFLIQYYNGEERAKGNILERFSAQQFPDLHSELNLSSLELGDSALYFCASSAEQGKFYEQYFGPGTRLTVT.

Worth noting for this clone: The germline gene is not matched at one end of the junction; a read error may be the cause. The chain carries TRBV7-9 and TRBJ2-7, with D tentatively TRBD1 (6 bases). Germline CDR1 is SEHNR and CDR2 is FQNEAQ (reference sequence). The CDR3 length is 15 residues. The CDR3 region is CSSSSSRTVNHEQYF. CDR3 nucleotides: TGTTCCAGCAGCTCCTCCCGGACAGTCAACCACGAGCAGTACTTC.